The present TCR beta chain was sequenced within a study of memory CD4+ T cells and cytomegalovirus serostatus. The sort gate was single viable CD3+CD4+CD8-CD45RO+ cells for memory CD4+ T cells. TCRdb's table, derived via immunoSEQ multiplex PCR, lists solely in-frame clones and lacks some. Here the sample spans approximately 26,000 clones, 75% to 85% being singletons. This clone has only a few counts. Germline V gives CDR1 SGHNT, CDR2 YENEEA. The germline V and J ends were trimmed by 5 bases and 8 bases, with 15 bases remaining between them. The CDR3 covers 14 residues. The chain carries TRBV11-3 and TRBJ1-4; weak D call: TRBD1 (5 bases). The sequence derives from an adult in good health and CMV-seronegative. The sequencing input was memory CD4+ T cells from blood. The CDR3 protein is CASSPPGLGEKLFF. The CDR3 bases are TGTGCCAGCAGCCCCCCAGGGCTAGGGGAAAAACTGTTTTTT. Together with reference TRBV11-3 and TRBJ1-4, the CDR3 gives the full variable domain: EAGVVQSPRYKIIEKKQPVAFWCNPISGHNTLYWYLQNLGQGPELLIRYENEEAVDDSQLPKDRFSAERLKGVDSTLKIQPAELGDSAVYLCASSPPGLGEKLFFGSGTQLSVL.